The 9 T cell receptor beta chains presented below share a single source sample, sequenced in a study of blood T cell repertoires in COVID-19. TCRdb keeps only in-frame clones here, not all; method: immunoSEQ multiplex PCR. Of 330,000 or so clones listed, about 87% are singletons. What was sequenced was peripheral blood. These receptors were obtained from a man younger than 40 with COVID-19, enrolled during active disease.

The chain employs TRBV21-1 and TRBJ2-1; TRBD2, the table's D call, lacks a check against the DNA. TRBV21-1 is a pseudogene locus. The CDR3 sequence is 11 residues long. The CDR3 protein is CASRWRNEQFF. CDR3 sequence (DNA): TGTGCCAGCAGGTGGAGGAATGAGCAGTTCTTC.

The chain carries TRBV2 and TRBJ2-1; D is possibly TRBD1 (6 bases). The CDR3 consists of 17 residues. Trimming cost V 1 base and J 8 bases, with 21 bases left between them. Germline V gene sequence: CDR1 SNHLY, CDR2 FYNNEI. The CDR3 is CASSEEGETGVNHEQFF. The CDR3 DNA reads TGTGCCAGCAGTGAAGAGGGCGAGACAGGCGTCAATCATGAGCAGTTCTTC.

This clone appeared a single time. The chain links TRBV6-6 to TRBJ1-2; D uncertain. The CDR3 loop spans 14 amino acids. Germline values: CDR1 MNHNY, CDR2 SVGAGI (reference sequence). Between the trimmed V and J ends, which lost 6 bases and 8 bases, there was a span of 19 bases. The CDR3 spells CASSPPPPGGGYTF. The CDR3, as DNA: TGTGCCAGCAGCCCTCCCCCACCCGGAGGCGGCTACACCTTC.

The genes are TRBV28 and TRBJ2-1; 10 nucleotides align to TRBD2. Per germline, CDR1 MDHEN and CDR2 SYDVKM. The CDR3 is 15 residues long. Trimming took 3 bases from V and 7 from J; bases not matched to a gene: 6. The CDR3 DNA reads as TGTGCCAGCAGTTTCACCGGGACTAGCGTTAATGAGCAGTTCTTC. It encodes CASSFTGTSVNEQFF.

The V and J genes are TRBV15 and TRBJ2-3, with D maybe TRBD2 (5 bases). Germline CDR1 reads LNHNV; CDR2 reads YYDKDF (reference sequence). The CDR3 consists of 15 residues. V was cut by 5 bases and J by 0 bases, with 12 bases left in between. The CDR3 sequence: CATSRVATSTDTQYF. CDR3 in DNA: TGTGCCACCAGCCGCGTAGCGACTAGCACAGATACGCAGTATTTT. The variable domain in full, with the rest retrieved from reference TRBV15 and TRBJ2-3, is DAMVIQNPRYQVTQFGKPVTLSCSQTLNHNVMYWYQQKSSQAPKLLFHYYDKDFNNEADTPDNFQSRRPNTSFCFLDIRSPGLGDTAMYLCATSRVATSTDTQYFGPGTRLTVL.

V and J are TRBV29-1 and TRBJ2-3; perhaps TRBD2 as D (5 bases). The CDR3 spans 14 residues. Trimming cost V 2 bases and J 4 bases, with 13 bases left between them. Germline V gene sequence: CDR1 SQVTM, CDR2 ANQGSEA. In DNA, the CDR3 is TGCAGCGTTGAACAACTAGTCGGTGCAGATACGCAGTATTTT. It encodes CSVEQLVGADTQYF.

This clone has a handful of counts. The chain carries TRBV15 and TRBJ1-1; maybe TRBD1 (6 bases). CDR1 LNHNV and CDR2 YYDKDF come from the germline V gene (reference sequence). This CDR3 is 19 amino acids long. V lost 0 bases and J 3 bases, leaving 23 bases between the germline ends. The DNA for the CDR3 is TGTGCCACCAGCAGAGATCGACTAATAGGGGGGGTAGGGGACACTGAAGCTTTCTTT. This gives the protein CATSRDRLIGGVGDTEAFF.

V gene TRBV9 combines with J gene TRBJ1-2; 7 positions agree with TRBD1. After removal of 3 bases from V and 10 bases from J, the junction contained 9 bases not matched to a gene. The CDR3 extends over 13 amino acids. Per the germline V gene, CDR1 is SGDLS and CDR2 is YYNGEE. The CDR3 is CASSEGALDDYTF. Written as DNA, the CDR3 is TGTGCCAGCAGCGAGGGGGCCCTCGATGACTACACCTTC.

The chain carries TRBV24-1 and TRBJ2-3; 8 positions agree with TRBD1. V was pared by 4 bases and J by 6 bases, with 17 bases of the junction left unmatched. In germline, CDR1 is KGHDR, CDR2 SFDVKD. The CDR3 totals 18 residues. The CDR3 bases are TGTGCCACCAGTGACGCTCTCCAGACAGGGGTATGGGCCGATACGCAGTATTTT. Protein product: CATSDALQTGVWADTQYF.